Here is one T cell receptor (beta chain) with its context. The antigen is undetermined. The protocol was immunoSEQ multiplex PCR, while the TCRdb copy is restricted to in-frame clones and leaves out a portion. The sample shows roughly 2,000,000 clones, 93% of them seen only once. As defined, naive CD8 cells were CD45RO-negative and positively selected for CCR7, with terminally differentiated effector memory CD45RA+ cells excluded. Germline-derived CDR1 and CDR2 are MDHEN and SYDVKM. The CDR3 runs to 14 residues. Between the trimmed V and J ends, which lost 1 base and 4 bases, there was a span of 11 bases. This entry is derived from a study of shared clonotypes between healthy human individuals. Study summary: The cohort comprised a couple of women and a few men. Their ages spanned 18 to 49 years.

Overall study results and limits: Rarefaction curves obtained for sorted subsets showed sequencing incomplete despite large depth. Few donors restricted represented genetic and exposure-history diversity.

The V gene is TRBV28, the J gene TRBJ2-7, with D possibly being TRBD1 (6 bases). This TCR derives from a man between 18 and 35 years old in good health. Some clones in this sample may be carry-over from other donors' samples. The sample comprised naive CD8+ T cells from PBMCs. For the CDR3, the DNA is TGTGCCAGCAGTTTATTTACAGGGAGATACGAGCAGTACTTC. This encodes CASSLFTGRYEQYF. Complete variable domain (other parts from reference TRBV28 and TRBJ2-7): DVKVTQSSRYLVKRTGEKVFLECVQDMDHENMFWYRQDPGLGLRLIYFSYDVKMKEKGDIPEGYSVSREKKERFSLILESASTNQTSMYLCASSLFTGRYEQYFGPGTRLTVT.